A selection of T cell receptor beta chains follows, all from one sample in a study of CD8 T cells in ankylosing spondylitis. TCRdb recomputed calls from the 5' RACE reads with MiXCR, one row per CDR3 protein. The repertoire holds 250,000 or so distinct CDR3 sequences, under 20% seen once, with 25% to 40% in the top ten. The sequencing input was blood, either unsorted or a sorted T cell fraction (not recorded which). These receptors all come from a male donor with ankylosing spondylitis or in good health (not recorded which). Each CDR3 is given with its conserved first and last residue. D genes are given only for firm matches. Not all rows give a size; the values are once, few, many and, for expanded clones, a class.

j_call: TRBJ1-1
clone_size: few
cdr3_length: 15
v_call: TRBV12-3/TRBV12-4
d_call: .
cdr3_nt: TGTGCCAGCAGTCCCCTAGGACCAGGGAACACTGAAGCTTTCTTT
cdr3_aa: CASSPLGPGNTEAFF

j_call: TRBJ2-7
clone_size: few
cdr3_length: 18
v_call: TRBV4-1
d_call: TRBD2
cdr3_nt: TGCGCCAGCAGCCAGGCAACTAGCGGGAGTCACCTTTCCTACGAGCAGTACTTC
cdr3_aa: CASSQATSGSHLSYEQYF

j_call: TRBJ2-1
clone_size: many
cdr3_length: 17
v_call: TRBV10-3
d_call: .
cdr3_nt: TGTGCCATCAGTGAAACCCAGGCCGGGGGAGCCTACAATGAGCAGTTCTTC
cdr3_aa: CAISETQAGGAYNEQFF

j_call: TRBJ2-7
clone_size: .
cdr3_length: 13
v_call: TRBV13
d_call: .
cdr3_nt: TGTGCCAGCAGCCGGGGGGCCTTCTACGAGCAGTACTTC
cdr3_aa: CASSRGAFYEQYF

j_call: TRBJ2-3
clone_size: few
cdr3_length: 19
v_call: TRBV9
d_call: .
cdr3_nt: TGTGCCAGCAGCGTAGACAAGGCGGCCCTAACCCCTAGCACAGATACGCAGTATTTT
cdr3_aa: CASSVDKAALTPSTDTQYF

j_call: TRBJ2-1
clone_size: few
cdr3_length: 17
v_call: TRBV29-1
d_call: TRBD2
cdr3_nt: TGCAGCGTTGCGCATAGACTAGCGGAGCCCGAGTCCCATGAGCAGTTCTTC
cdr3_aa: CSVAHRLAEPESHEQFF

j_call: TRBJ2-5
clone_size: few
cdr3_length: 15
v_call: TRBV6-5
d_call: .
cdr3_nt: TGTGCCAGCAGTTACTCGGTCGGGCTAGCGGAGACCCAGTACTTC
cdr3_aa: CASSYSVGLAETQYF

j_call: TRBJ1-1
clone_size: .
cdr3_length: 14
v_call: TRBV6-5
d_call: .
cdr3_nt: TGTGCCAGCAGTTATCATAAGGAGGCCACTGAAGCTTTCTTT
cdr3_aa: CASSYHKEATEAFF

j_call: TRBJ1-2
clone_size: .
cdr3_length: 12
v_call: TRBV29-1
d_call: .
cdr3_nt: TGCAGCGTTGTTGGGGATCGTTATGGCTACACCTTC
cdr3_aa: CSVVGDRYGYTF

j_call: TRBJ2-7
clone_size: .
cdr3_length: 16
v_call: TRBV7-2
d_call: TRBD1
cdr3_nt: TGTGCCAGCAGCTTAGCCGGGACAGGGACCGCCTACGAGCAGTACTTC
cdr3_aa: CASSLAGTGTAYEQYF

j_call: TRBJ2-3
clone_size: few
cdr3_length: 17
v_call: TRBV3-1
d_call: .
cdr3_nt: TGTGCCAGCAGCCAAGATGTCGGGGAGGAATGGCCAGATACGCAGTATTTT
cdr3_aa: CASSQDVGEEWPDTQYF

j_call: TRBJ2-3
clone_size: many
cdr3_length: 16
v_call: TRBV6-1
d_call: TRBD2
cdr3_nt: TGTGCCAGCATCCCACTAGCGGGGGGAAGCACAGATACGCAGTATTTT
cdr3_aa: CASIPLAGGSTDTQYF

j_call: TRBJ1-1
clone_size: few
cdr3_length: 16
v_call: TRBV4-1
d_call: .
cdr3_nt: TGCGCCAGCAGCCAGGGAGGGGGGACCCTCGCGGCTGAAGCTTTCTTT
cdr3_aa: CASSQGGGTLAAEAFF

j_call: TRBJ2-2
clone_size: .
cdr3_length: 14
v_call: TRBV19
d_call: TRBD1
cdr3_nt: TGTGCCAGTAGCAGGACAGGGGGTCCCGGGGAGCTGTTTTTT
cdr3_aa: CASSRTGGPGELFF

j_call: TRBJ1-5
clone_size: .
cdr3_length: 15
v_call: TRBV7-2
d_call: .
cdr3_nt: TGTGCCAGCGCGGCCGCGGGTCGGAGCAATCAGCCCCAGCATTTT
cdr3_aa: CASAAAGRSNQPQHF

j_call: TRBJ2-3
clone_size: .
cdr3_length: 15
v_call: TRBV13
d_call: .
cdr3_nt: TGTGCCAGCAGCTTGTCGGGACTCGGAATCAATACGCAGTATTTT
cdr3_aa: CASSLSGLGINTQYF

j_call: TRBJ2-5
clone_size: .
cdr3_length: 16
v_call: TRBV7-9
d_call: TRBD1
cdr3_nt: TGTGCCAGCAGCTTCAACCTCCGGGACAGAGGAGAGACCCAGTACTTC
cdr3_aa: CASSFNLRDRGETQYF

j_call: TRBJ1-5
clone_size: many
cdr3_length: 13
v_call: TRBV3-1
d_call: .
cdr3_nt: TGTGCCAGCAGCCAGGGCCCCAATCAGCCCCAGCATTTT
cdr3_aa: CASSQGPNQPQHF

j_call: TRBJ2-7
clone_size: few
cdr3_length: 13
v_call: TRBV6-6
d_call: .
cdr3_nt: TGTGCCAGCAGTTCGGACACCTCCTACGAGCAGTACTTC
cdr3_aa: CASSSDTSYEQYF

j_call: TRBJ2-4
clone_size: .
cdr3_length: 17
v_call: TRBV5-6
d_call: .
cdr3_nt: TGTGCCAGCAGCTTGGATGTCGGCGAGGGGGCCAAAAACATTCAGTACTTC
cdr3_aa: CASSLDVGEGAKNIQYF

j_call: TRBJ2-1
clone_size: .
cdr3_length: 14
v_call: TRBV20-1
d_call: .
cdr3_nt: TGCAGTGCTCATATTTCGAGCTCCTACAATGAGCAGTTCTTC
cdr3_aa: CSAHISSSYNEQFF

j_call: TRBJ2-5
clone_size: .
cdr3_length: 15
v_call: TRBV3-1
d_call: TRBD2
cdr3_nt: TGTGCCAGCAGCTACACTAGCGGGAGAGCGGAGACCCAGTACTTC
cdr3_aa: CASSYTSGRAETQYF

j_call: TRBJ1-2
clone_size: many
cdr3_length: 16
v_call: TRBV10-2
d_call: .
cdr3_nt: TGCGCCAGCAGTTCCGGGACACAACTATTTAACTATGGCTACACCTTC
cdr3_aa: CASSSGTQLFNYGYTF

j_call: TRBJ1-2
clone_size: .
cdr3_length: 15
v_call: TRBV5-1
d_call: TRBD1
cdr3_nt: TGCGCCAGCAGCGACCGGGACAGGGCTTCCTATGGCTACACCTTC
cdr3_aa: CASSDRDRASYGYTF

j_call: TRBJ2-3
clone_size: few
cdr3_length: 14
v_call: TRBV20-1
d_call: TRBD2
cdr3_nt: TGCAGTGCTAGAGAGCGGGAGTTCACAGATACGCAGTATTTT
cdr3_aa: CSAREREFTDTQYF

j_call: TRBJ1-1
clone_size: few
cdr3_length: 13
v_call: TRBV6-4
d_call: .
cdr3_nt: TGTGCCAGCAGTGCATACCGGGGGACTCCGGCTTTCTTT
cdr3_aa: CASSAYRGTPAFF

j_call: TRBJ2-7
clone_size: few
cdr3_length: 14
v_call: TRBV5-1
d_call: TRBD1
cdr3_nt: TGCGCCAGCAGTCCGGACAGGGTAACCTACGAGCAGTACTTC
cdr3_aa: CASSPDRVTYEQYF

j_call: TRBJ2-3
clone_size: few
cdr3_length: 15
v_call: TRBV2
d_call: .
cdr3_nt: TGTGCCAGCTCGGAGGGAGAATCCTACACAGATACGCAGTATTTT
cdr3_aa: CASSEGESYTDTQYF

j_call: TRBJ1-3
clone_size: .
cdr3_length: 14
v_call: TRBV12-3/TRBV12-4
d_call: .
cdr3_nt: TGTGCCAGCAGTCCCGGGACATCTGGAAACACCATATATTTT
cdr3_aa: CASSPGTSGNTIYF

j_call: TRBJ2-1
clone_size: .
cdr3_length: 14
v_call: TRBV4-3
d_call: .
cdr3_nt: TGCGCCAGCAGCCAAGGCACCTCCTACAATGAGCAGTTCTTC
cdr3_aa: CASSQGTSYNEQFF

j_call: TRBJ2-2
clone_size: few
cdr3_length: 12
v_call: TRBV29-1
d_call: .
cdr3_nt: TGCAGCGTTGAAGATTTTCCCGGGGAGCTGTTTTTT
cdr3_aa: CSVEDFPGELFF

j_call: TRBJ2-7
clone_size: many
cdr3_length: 17
v_call: TRBV4-1
d_call: TRBD2
cdr3_nt: TGCGCCAGCAGCCATGATGGGCTAGCGGGAGTCTCCTACGAGCAGTACTTC
cdr3_aa: CASSHDGLAGVSYEQYF

j_call: TRBJ1-2
clone_size: .
cdr3_length: 17
v_call: TRBV12-3/TRBV12-4
d_call: .
cdr3_nt: TGTGCCAGCAGTTTAGAGGGCGCAGCCCCCAACCTCTATGGCTACACCTTC
cdr3_aa: CASSLEGAAPNLYGYTF

j_call: TRBJ1-1
clone_size: few
cdr3_length: 14
v_call: TRBV4-2
d_call: .
cdr3_nt: TGTGCCAGCAGCCAAGATATGCAGCTAGTTGAAGCTTTCTTT
cdr3_aa: CASSQDMQLVEAFF

j_call: TRBJ2-1
clone_size: .
cdr3_length: 16
v_call: TRBV11-2
d_call: TRBD1
cdr3_nt: TGTGCCAGCAGCTCTAACGACAGGGATCCCGTCAATGAGCAGTTCTTC
cdr3_aa: CASSSNDRDPVNEQFF

j_call: TRBJ1-1
clone_size: .
cdr3_length: 13
v_call: TRBV7-9
d_call: .
cdr3_nt: TGTGCCAGCAGCCTGGTCGGGGCGGCTGAAGCTTTCTTT
cdr3_aa: CASSLVGAAEAFF

j_call: TRBJ1-3
clone_size: .
cdr3_length: 15
v_call: TRBV11-2
d_call: .
cdr3_nt: TGTGCCAGCAGCCCGTGGGTCAGTTCTGGAAACACCATATATTTT
cdr3_aa: CASSPWVSSGNTIYF

j_call: TRBJ2-5
clone_size: .
cdr3_length: 15
v_call: TRBV29-1
d_call: TRBD2
cdr3_nt: TGCAGCGTTGAAACCGGACTAGCGGAACAAGAGACCCAGTACTTC
cdr3_aa: CSVETGLAEQETQYF

j_call: TRBJ2-3
clone_size: .
cdr3_length: 14
v_call: TRBV20-1
d_call: TRBD2
cdr3_nt: TGCAGTGCCCTTACTAGCGGGATTCCAGATACGCAGTATTTT
cdr3_aa: CSALTSGIPDTQYF

j_call: TRBJ2-7
clone_size: .
cdr3_length: 15
v_call: TRBV5-1
d_call: .
cdr3_nt: TGCGCCAGCAGCCCAACCGGGACCAATCCTTACGAGCAGTACTTC
cdr3_aa: CASSPTGTNPYEQYF

j_call: TRBJ1-5
clone_size: .
cdr3_length: 14
v_call: TRBV30
d_call: .
cdr3_nt: TGTGCCTGGAGTGCTCCCTGGGGCAATCAGCCCCAGCATTTT
cdr3_aa: CAWSAPWGNQPQHF

j_call: TRBJ1-1
clone_size: .
cdr3_length: 12
v_call: TRBV7-6
d_call: .
cdr3_nt: TGTGCCAGCAGCCGTCTCGGGACTGAAGCTTTCTTT
cdr3_aa: CASSRLGTEAFF

j_call: TRBJ2-3
clone_size: few
cdr3_length: 14
v_call: TRBV7-6
d_call: .
cdr3_nt: TGTGCCAGCAGCGAAACCGGGACCCATGAGAGGCAGTATTTT
cdr3_aa: CASSETGTHERQYF

j_call: TRBJ2-1
clone_size: .
cdr3_length: 13
v_call: TRBV11-2
d_call: .
cdr3_nt: TGTGCCAGCAGCTTATATTCTGGTAATGAGCAGTTCTTC
cdr3_aa: CASSLYSGNEQFF